Each of the 20 T cell receptor beta chains below was sequenced from the same sample in a study of cytotoxic CD8 clonotypes in ibrutinib-treated CLL. Data came from immunoSEQ multiplex PCR; TCRdb stores just in-frame clones and leaves some out. The sample contains more than 110,000 clones, 60% to 85% of which appear only once. Here the sequenced sample was PBMCs, taken after 24 months of ibrutinib treatment. The receptors shown here come from a human donor with chronic lymphocytic leukemia.

The chain carries TRBV27 and TRBJ1-2, with 11 positions matching TRBD1. Germline-derived CDR1 and CDR2 are MNHEY and SMNVEV (reference sequence). This CDR3 is built from 19 residues. V dropped 0 bases and J dropped 1; count of bases not matched to a gene: 10. The CDR3 loop is CASSLSPRPGQGVNYGYTF. For the CDR3, the DNA is TGTGCCAGCAGTTTATCGCCGAGACCGGGACAGGGGGTTAACTATGGCTACACCTTC.

The chain joins TRBV6-5 to TRBJ1-1, with D hard to call. The CDR3 length is 15 residues. The germline CDR1 and CDR2 sequences are MNHEY and SVGAGI. Trimming shortened V by 0 bases and J by 1 base, and 9 bases separated the two germline ends. In DNA form, the CDR3 reads TGTGCCAGCAGTTACTCCCTGGACGAGAACACTGAAGCTTTCTTT. Protein: CASSYSLDENTEAFF.

The chain combines TRBV7-3 with TRBJ2-4, with 7 bases aligning to TRBD2. Germline assignment: CDR1 SGHTA and CDR2 FQGTGA. V shed 8 bases, J shed 1 base, and the junction held 11 bases outside the gene matches. The CDR3 consists of 16 residues. The CDR3 loop is CASSGEGVLAKNIQYF. The CDR3 DNA is TGTGCCAGCTCCGGGGAGGGCGTGTTGGCCAAAAACATTCAGTACTTC.

The chain links TRBV28 to TRBJ1-2, with D maybe TRBD1 (6 bases). The CDR3 contains 15 residues. The germline V and J ends were trimmed by 6 bases and 5 bases, with 19 bases remaining between them. Germline V lookup: CDR1 MDHEN, CDR2 SYDVKM. The chain's CDR3 is CASRSPPGQGYGYTF. The CDR3 nucleotides are TGTGCCAGCAGATCACCCCCCGGGCAGGGGTATGGCTACACCTTC.

This clone came up a few times. The chain recombines TRBV13 with TRBJ1-1, with D unclear. V was pared by 5 bases and J by 2 bases, with 6 bases between. The CDR3 spans 12 residues. Germline V gene lookup returns CDR1 PRHDT and CDR2 FYEKMQ (reference sequence). The CDR3 here is CASSQHNTEAFF. The CDR3 region has the DNA TGTGCCAGCAGCCAACATAACACTGAAGCTTTCTTT.

V usage is TRBV9 and J usage is TRBJ2-1; a weak D match, TRBD2 (6 bases). Trimming stripped 7 bases from V and 8 bases from J, with 19 bases between. Germline assignment: CDR1 SGDLS and CDR2 YYNGEE. This CDR3 is 14 amino acids long. CDR3 sequence (DNA): TGTGCCAGCTCAAATCAGCTAGCTAGCGATGAGCAGTTCTTC. This encodes CASSNQLASDEQFF.

This sequence joins TRBV2 and TRBJ2-5; D uncertain. Germline-derived CDR1 and CDR2 are SNHLY and FYNNEI. V shed 4 bases and J shed 1 base, with 7 bases lying between them. This CDR3 is 13 amino acids long. The CDR3 bases are TGTGCCAGCAGTGTGGTCACCCAAGAGACCCAGTACTTC. Protein product: CASSVVTQETQYF.

This clone has a count of ten or more. This chain uses TRBV4-2 with TRBJ1-3; 10 bases agree with TRBD1. V dropped 2 bases and J dropped 4; count of bases not matched to a gene: 5. The CDR3 loop spans 16 amino acids. The germline CDR1 and CDR2 sequences are LGHNA and YNFKEQ. CDR3 sequence: CASSQSRDRGGNTIYF. Written as DNA, the CDR3 is TGTGCCAGCAGCCAAAGTAGGGACAGGGGAGGAAACACCATATATTTT.

The genes are TRBV16 and TRBJ2-7; D is perhaps TRBD2 (5 bases). The germline V and J ends were trimmed by 3 bases and 4 bases, with 13 bases remaining between them. This CDR3 has 14 amino acids. Looked up from germline, CDR1 is KGHSY and CDR2 is FQNENV. The CDR3 reads CASSQAAVRYEQYF. The DNA of the CDR3 is TGTGCCAGCAGCCAGGCAGCGGTACGGTACGAGCAGTACTTC.

This clone was seen repeatedly, ten times or more. Within the sample, other DNA sequences also encode this same CDR3. This sequence joins TRBV5-5 and TRBJ2-1, with unresolved D. The CDR3 is made up of 15 amino acids. CDR1 and CDR2 from the germline V gene are SGHKS and YYEKEE (reference sequence). The V end was cut by 0 bases, the J end by 1 base, with 8 bases between. The CDR3 protein is CASSLDGDSYNEQFF. DNA for the CDR3: TGTGCCAGCAGCTTGGATGGGGATTCCTACAATGAGCAGTTCTTC.

CDR3 coding DNA: TGTGCCACCAGGGGCAGTCTCGATCAGCCCCAGCATTTT. This gives the protein CATRGSLDQPQHF. V is TRBV6-5 and J is TRBJ1-5; D might be TRBD1 (6 bases). The V end was cut by 10 bases, the J end by 5 bases, with 15 bases between. Germline V gives CDR1 MNHEY, CDR2 SVGAGI. The CDR3 runs 13 residues.

This chain links TRBV27 with TRBJ1-3, with D possibly matching TRBD1 (5 bases). Per germline, CDR1 MNHEY and CDR2 SMNVEV (reference sequence). This CDR3 spans 16 amino acids. V was trimmed by 0 bases and J by 0 bases, leaving 9 bases between them. This chain's CDR3 is CASSLSQGASGNTIYF. CDR3 bases: TGTGCCAGCAGTTTATCCCAGGGCGCCTCTGGAAACACCATATATTTT.

The chain uses TRBV18 and TRBJ2-2; D unresolved. Germline CDR1 KGHSH, CDR2 LQKENI. There are 16 residues in the CDR3. Trimming removed 6 bases at V and 4 bases at J, with 18 bases between. The CDR3 DNA sequence: TGTGCCAGCTCCCCGGTTCGGCAGACGGGCACCGGGGAGCTGTTTTTT. Protein product: CASSPVRQTGTGELFF. The whole variable domain, remainder taken from reference TRBV18 and TRBJ2-2, is NAGVMQNPRHLVRRRGQEARLRCSPMKGHSHVYWYRQLPEEGLKFMVYLQKENIIDESGMPKERFSAEFPKEGPSILRIQQVVRGDSAAYFCASSPVRQTGTGELFFGEGSRLTVL.

The V gene is TRBV11-2, the J gene TRBJ1-6, with 9 bases that match TRBD1. V shed 1 base and J 4 bases; nucleotides not matched to a gene: 5. Germline V gene sequence: CDR1 SGHAT, CDR2 FQNNGV. The length of the CDR3 is 17 residues. DNA for the CDR3: TGTGCCAGCAGCTTAGGGGACAGGGCGATATATAATTCACCCCTCCACTTT. Translating gives CASSLGDRAIYNSPLHF.

A word on this clone: The same CDR3 is also encoded by other DNA sequences in this sample. The rearrangement uses TRBV9 and TRBJ2-2; tentatively, D is TRBD1 (6 bases). CDR1 is SGDLS and CDR2 is YYNGEE in the germline V gene. V shed 4 bases and J shed 2 bases, with 12 bases lying between them. This CDR3 comprises 15 residues. CDR3: CASSPQGLNTGELFF. CDR3 nucleotide sequence: TGTGCCAGCAGCCCTCAGGGGCTAAACACCGGGGAGCTGTTTTTT.

J is TRBJ2-2 and V is TRBV21-1. TRBV21-1 is recorded as a pseudogene. This CDR3 contains 12 residues. CDR3 in DNA: TGTGCCAGCACCAAGGAAGGAAGGGAGCTGTTTTTT. As protein: CASTKEGRELFF.

Only one count was recorded for this clone. CDR3: CASSPAGTGGYGYTF. The CDR3 coding sequence is TGTGCCAGCAGCCCGGCGGGGACAGGGGGGTATGGCTACACCTTC. This chain connects TRBV14 to TRBJ1-2, with TRBD1 matching over 11 bases. The CDR3 totals 15 residues. Per germline, CDR1 SGHDN and CDR2 FVKESK. V shed 4 bases and J 5 bases; nucleotides not matched to a gene: 6.

The chain joins TRBV11-3 to TRBJ2-3; TRBD2 matches 14 bases. Trimming took 5 bases from V and 1 from J; bases not matched to a gene: 11. CDR1 and CDR2 (germline): SGHNT, YENEEA. The CDR3 runs to 19 residues. In DNA form, the CDR3 reads TGTGCCAGCAGCGCAACCGCCGGGACTAGCGGGAGACGCACAGATACGCAGTATTTT. Amino acid sequence: CASSATAGTSGRRTDTQYF.

The chain combines TRBV1 with TRBJ2-4; the D call TRBD2 from the table was never checked on the DNA. TRBV1 corresponds to a pseudogene. This CDR3 has 16 amino acids. The CDR3 loop reads CTSSQDGSADKNIQYF. CDR3 coding DNA: TGCACCAGCAGCCAAGATGGATCCGCGGACAAAAACATTCAGTACTTC.

This clone was detected only a few times. V usage is TRBV6-5 and J usage is TRBJ1-6; D might be TRBD1 (6 bases). Germline lookup yields CDR1 MNHEY and CDR2 SVGAGI. The CDR3 is made up of 13 amino acids. V was cut by 6 bases and J by 10 bases, with 13 bases left in between. CDR3 amino acids: CASRRGGWSPLHF. The DNA for the CDR3 is TGTGCCAGCAGAAGGGGGGGATGGTCACCCCTCCACTTT.